What follows is one TCR beta chain and its context. The data belong to a study of blood T cell repertoires in COVID-19. Turning to the study itself: Acute-phase and convalescent COVID-19 samples originated in the United States, Italy and Spain. T cells, B-cell-depleted T cells, or PBMCs provided the cDNA or gDNA that served as material.

Authors' data handling: Amplification of reference gene primers was used by the study to estimate nucleated cell counts. TCRdb's copy holds only in-frame clones and misses some; the assay was immunoSEQ multiplex PCR. Clonal size and the V and J genes are those of that table, whereas D and trimming came from the DNA. Of under 300,000 clones in the sample, roughly 83% were seen once. This CDR3 comprises 14 residues. With V trimmed by 5 bases and J by 4 bases, 6 bases remained unmatched. Germline-derived CDR1 and CDR2 are LGHDT and YNNKEL (reference sequence). This chain links TRBV3-1 (or the pseudogene TRBV3-2) with TRBJ1-2; 8 bases align to TRBD1. Sample: peripheral blood. This clonotype was obtained from a man older than 75 with acute or convalescent COVID-19. The DNA of the CDR3 is TGTGCCAGCAGCTACGGGACAGGAACCTATGGCTACACCTTC. It is translated as CASSYGTGTYGYTF.